The 24 T cell receptor beta chains in this list originate from one sample, sequenced in a study of blood T cell repertoires in COVID-19. Repertoires were generated with immunoSEQ multiplex PCR, while TCRdb's copy carries only in-frame clones and drops some. This table has 90,000 to 120,000 clones, under 75% appearing once. The sample taken for sequencing was peripheral blood. The receptors were sampled from a man older than 75 with acute or convalescent COVID-19.

This clone was seen many times. The chain employs TRBV6-5 and TRBJ2-1; D not certain. This CDR3 has 13 amino acids. CDR1 is MNHEY and CDR2 is SVGAGI in the germline V gene. The V end was cut by 6 bases, the J end by 3 bases, with 9 bases between. The CDR3 DNA follows: TGTGCCAGCAGCCGAGGCATCTACAATGAGCAGTTCTTC. Protein product: CASSRGIYNEQFF.

The chain employs TRBV2 and TRBJ2-2, with TRBD2 matching 7 bases. Trimming took 7 bases from V and 7 from J; bases not matched to a gene: 9. The CDR3 extends over 14 amino acids. Germline V gene sequence: CDR1 SNHLY, CDR2 FYNNEI. In DNA form, the CDR3 reads TGTGCCAGCAAGGACCTACTAGCGAACGGGGAGCTGTTTTTT. Translated: CASKDLLANGELFF.

V usage is TRBV5-6 and J usage is TRBJ1-2; D is undetermined. Germline CDR1 is SGHDT and CDR2 is YYEEEE. Trimming left V 2 bases short and J 3 bases short, with 11 bases between. The CDR3 runs to 14 residues. CDR3 protein: CASSFLEEDYGYTF. The CDR3, as DNA: TGTGCCAGCAGCTTTCTGGAGGAGGACTATGGCTACACCTTC.

This clone was seen a handful of times. The V call is TRBV7-9, the J call TRBJ1-1, with 7 bases matching TRBD1. From germline, CDR1 is SEHNR and CDR2 FQNEAQ (reference sequence). The CDR3 contains 12 residues. With V trimmed by 5 bases and J by 6 bases, 3 bases remained unmatched. CDR3 DNA: TGTGCCAGCAGCAACCAGGGGGCTGAAGCTTTCTTT. As protein: CASSNQGAEAFF.

V is TRBV5-1 and J is TRBJ2-3; 7 nucleotides match TRBD2. Unmatched junction bases numbered 7, after V lost 3 bases and J lost 0 bases. The CDR3 runs to 16 residues. Looked up from germline, CDR1 is SGHRS and CDR2 is YFSETQ. DNA of the CDR3: TGCGCCAGCAGCTGGGCTAGCGGTTCTAGCACAGATACGCAGTATTTT. Protein sequence: CASSWASGSSTDTQYF.

V and J are TRBV29-1 and TRBJ2-2; D is unresolved. This CDR3 is built from 11 residues. Germline V gives CDR1 SQVTM, CDR2 ANQGSEA. V gave up 7 bases and J gave up 3 bases, with 6 bases separating them. The chain's CDR3 is CSGADTGELFF. The DNA for the CDR3 is TGCAGCGGGGCCGACACCGGGGAGCTGTTTTTT.

This clone was counted a few times. The chain recombines TRBV6-5 with TRBJ1-6; D unclear. V lost 6 bases, J lost 8 bases, and 8 bases lay in between. Germline-derived CDR1 and CDR2 are MNHEY and SVGAGI. There are 12 residues in the CDR3. DNA of the CDR3: TGTGCCAGCAGCAGGCAGGATTCACCCCTCCACTTT. It encodes CASSRQDSPLHF.

The chain employs TRBV29-1 and TRBJ1-2; D possibly corresponds to TRBD1 (5 bases). Germline assignment: CDR1 SQVTM and CDR2 ANQGSEA. V dropped 2 bases and J dropped 7 bases, with 20 bases sitting between them. This CDR3 is 15 amino acids long. CDR3: CSVESSREEWGGYTF. The CDR3 coding sequence is TGCAGCGTTGAAAGTAGCAGGGAGGAATGGGGTGGCTACACCTTC.

This rearrangement joins TRBV11-2 to TRBJ2-1, with TRBD2 matching over 7 bases. CDR1 and CDR2 (germline): SGHAT, FQNNGV. The ends lost 1 base at V and 7 bases at J; junction bases unmatched: 10. This CDR3 comprises 16 residues. This CDR3 is CASSLVRGTKRNEQFF. The CDR3 bases are TGTGCCAGCAGCTTAGTGCGGGGGACCAAAAGGAATGAGCAGTTCTTC.

J is TRBJ1-3 and V is TRBV6-5; D is perhaps TRBD1 (6 bases). This CDR3 has 14 residues. The V and J ends lost 8 bases and 0 bases respectively, with 11 bases between them. Germline-derived CDR1 and CDR2 are MNHEY and SVGAGI. The CDR3 region has the DNA TGTGCCAGCGCAGGGGTGAGCTCTGGAAACACCATATATTTT. Its translation: CASAGVSSGNTIYF.

The chain employs TRBV18 and TRBJ1-1; possible D gene TRBD1, 5 bases. Trimming took off 2 bases at V and 4 bases at J, with 11 bases between the two ends. In germline, CDR1 is KGHSH, CDR2 LQKENI. The CDR3 length is 14 residues. CDR3 bases: TGTGCCAGCTCACCAAGTGGGGGGAGCACTGAAGCTTTCTTT. This sequence encodes CASSPSGGSTEAFF.

The chain recombines TRBV27 with TRBJ2-1; 9 bases map to TRBD2. V gave up 2 bases and J gave up 8 bases; unmatched junction bases: 7. CDR3 size: 15 residues. Germline lookup yields CDR1 MNHEY and CDR2 SMNVEV (reference sequence). The CDR3, as DNA: TGTGCCAGCAGTTTAGCGCTAGCGGGAACGTATGAGCAGTTCTTC. Translation: CASSLALAGTYEQFF.

This chain links TRBV12-3 or TRBV12-4 with TRBJ1-5; D gene uncertain. The CDR3 contains 12 residues. The V and J ends lost 3 bases and 12 bases respectively, with 12 bases between them. This chain's CDR3 is CASSFVAGSQHF. CDR3 nucleotide sequence: TGTGCCAGCAGTTTCGTCGCGGGGAGCCAGCATTTT.

This chain links TRBV4-1 with TRBJ2-3, with 14 bases identical to TRBD2. The CDR3 has 18 residues. The germline CDR1 and CDR2 sequences are MGHRA and YSYEKL. Germline trimming cut 7 bases from V and 4 bases from J; bases unmatched to any gene: 13. CDR3 loop: CASTAYRGLAGVPDTQYF. CDR3 sequence (DNA): TGCGCCAGCACCGCATATAGGGGACTAGCGGGAGTCCCAGATACGCAGTATTTT.

The chain joins TRBV19 to TRBJ2-1, with a possible D match to TRBD2 (6 bases). Per germline, CDR1 LNHDA and CDR2 SQIVND (reference sequence). This CDR3 region has 13 residues. The CDR3 region has the DNA TGTGCAACAATAGCGGACCCCTACAATGAGCAGTTCTTC. It translates to CATIADPYNEQFF.

The chain has TRBV11-3 and TRBJ2-1; 11 bases match TRBD2. With V trimmed by 0 bases and J by 7 bases, 2 bases remained unmatched. The CDR3 consists of 15 residues. Looked up from germline, CDR1 is SGHNT and CDR2 is YENEEA. The CDR3 is CASSLELAGVNEQFF. The CDR3 nucleotides are TGTGCCAGCAGCTTAGAACTAGCGGGAGTAAATGAGCAGTTCTTC. Filled out from reference TRBV11-3 and TRBJ2-1, the complete variable domain reads EAGVVQSPRYKIIEKKQPVAFWCNPISGHNTLYWYLQNLGQGPELLIRYENEEAVDDSQLPKDRFSAERLKGVDSTLKIQPAELGDSAVYLCASSLELAGVNEQFFGPGTRLTVL.

The V gene is TRBV5-6, the J gene TRBJ2-2; 9 bases map to TRBD2. CDR3 length: 15 residues. Germline CDR1 SGHDT, CDR2 YYEEEE. Trimming cost V 4 bases and J 4 bases; bases outside gene matches: 5. CDR3 in DNA: TGTGCCAGCAGCGGAAGCGGGAGGAGCACCGGGGAGCTGTTTTTT. Amino acid sequence: CASSGSGRSTGELFF.

The chain recombines TRBV9 with TRBJ1-1; D remains unclear. V lost 4 bases, J lost 1 base, and 8 bases lay in between. CDR1 is SGDLS, CDR2 YYNGEE, per germline. The CDR3 is made up of 13 amino acids. CDR3 bases: TGTGCCAGCAGCCAAAACTGGAACACTGAAGCTTTCTTT. This translates into CASSQNWNTEAFF.

V is TRBV10-3 and J is TRBJ1-3; 7 nucleotides align to TRBD1. This CDR3 has 16 residues. V was clipped by 3 bases and J by 0 bases; unmatched bases: 5. The germline V gene has CDR1 ENHRY and CDR2 SYGVKD. The CDR3 nucleotides are TGTGCCATCAGTGACAAACAGGGGTTCTCTGGAAACACCATATATTTT. Its protein product is CAISDKQGFSGNTIYF.

The count of this clone is one. CDR3 bases: TGTGCCAGCAGTTACTCGGCGGCAGGGGGTGGATCACCCCTCCACTTT. Protein sequence: CASSYSAAGGGSPLHF. The chain employs TRBV6-5 and TRBJ1-6; 7 nucleotides match TRBD1. CDR3 length: 16 amino acids. CDR1 MNHEY and CDR2 SVGAGI come from the germline V gene. The J segment lost 10 bases and the V segment lost 0 bases, leaving 9 bases of the junction unmatched.

The rearrangement joins TRBV5-6 to TRBJ1-6, with 7 bases that match TRBD1. V lost 4 bases, J lost 1 base, and 5 bases stayed unmatched. Germline V gene data show CDR1 as SGHDT and CDR2 as YYEEEE. This CDR3 spans 16 amino acids. The chain's CDR3 is CASSPRTGSYNSPLHF. The CDR3 bases are TGTGCCAGCAGCCCTAGGACAGGATCCTATAATTCACCCCTCCACTTT.

The V and J genes are TRBV27 and TRBJ2-3; TRBD2 is a possible D gene (6 bases). V was clipped by 5 bases and J by 4 bases, with 10 bases between them. The CDR3 totals 13 residues. The V gene's germline CDR1 is MNHEY and CDR2 SMNVEV (reference sequence). The CDR3 nucleotides read TGTGCCAGCAGTCCTGGAGGGCCAGATACGCAGTATTTT. It codes for CASSPGGPDTQYF.

This chain links TRBV15 with TRBJ2-7; D is undetermined. V was trimmed by 5 bases and J by 3 bases, leaving 17 bases between them. This CDR3 has 15 amino acids. Germline lookup yields CDR1 LNHNV and CDR2 YYDKDF (reference sequence). As DNA, the CDR3 is TGTGCCACCAGCCGAGGAGTCGGTCCGGGCTACGAGCAGTACTTC. Residues: CATSRGVGPGYEQYF.

V usage is TRBV6-5 and J usage is TRBJ2-1; 8 bases agree with TRBD2. The junction had 6 bases not matched to a gene; V was cut back by 2 bases and J by 3 bases. The CDR3 loop spans 16 amino acids. Germline V gene sequence: CDR1 MNHEY, CDR2 SVGAGI. The CDR3 nucleotides are TGTGCCAGCAGTTACAATGGCGGGAGGAACTACAATGAGCAGTTCTTC. Its protein product is CASSYNGGRNYNEQFF.